Reported below is one T cell receptor (beta chain). What it binds is not known. The record originates from a study of a mutant IDH1 vaccine in newly diagnosed glioma. Overall study context: An approximately 62% male, approximately 38% female split and a mean age of 40.4 years characterized treated patients.

The CDR3 consists of 13 residues. The V gene end was trimmed by 6 bases and the J gene end by 5 bases; junction bases not matched to a gene: 6. CDR1 is MNHNS, CDR2 SASEGT, per germline. Indicated time point: week 5, during vaccination. In every dose of vaccine, 300 ug of mutant IDH1 20-mer peptide was given alongside topical imiquimod. TCRdb keeps only in-frame clones here, not all; method: immunoSEQ multiplex PCR. The sample has tens of thousands of clones; 70% to 85% are singletons. The TCR originated in a man under 40 with glioma. The chain recombines TRBV6-1 with TRBJ1-1, with 7 bases fitting TRBD1. The starting material was PBMCs, obtained from a glioma patient whose treatment included an IDH1 peptide vaccine. DNA for the CDR3: TGTGCCAGCAGCCCTCAGGGGGTGACTGAAGCTTTCTTT. This codes for CASSPQGVTEAFF.